These 17 T cell receptor beta chains share one sample of origin, sequenced in a study of T-cell reconstitution after alpha-beta-depleted transplantation in children. Unique molecular identifiers were used to barcode this TCRbeta library. MiXCR, run by TCRdb on the PCR reads, gives a single entry per CDR3 protein. The sample carries hundreds of thousands of distinct CDR3 sequences, about 11% recorded once. Sequencing was performed on PBMCs, taken before TCRalphabeta/CD19-depleted stem cell transplant. The receptors were sampled from a child younger than 10 with inherited bone marrow failure, due to receive a stem cell transplant.

This clonotype has at least ten counts. The chain carries TRBV4-2 and TRBJ2-7; D may match TRBD1 or TRBD2 (5 bases each). CDR1 and CDR2 from the germline V gene are LGHNA and YNFKEQ. V was clipped by 1 base and J by 2 bases, with 12 bases between them. The length of the CDR3 is 15 residues. The CDR3: CASSQAWDGTYEQYF. The DNA for the CDR3 is TGTGCCAGCAGCCAAGCGTGGGACGGAACCTACGAGCAGTACTTC.

This clonotype appeared many times. This chain connects TRBV5-1 to TRBJ2-3; D not certain. Germline V gene lookup returns CDR1 SGHRS and CDR2 YFSETQ. CDR3 length: 14 residues. Trimming took off 3 bases at V and 3 bases at J, with 11 bases between the two ends. The CDR3 here is CASSSSLRTDTQYF. The CDR3 region has the DNA TGCGCCAGCAGCTCCTCACTGAGGACAGATACGCAGTATTTT.

This chain uses TRBV20-1 with TRBJ2-2; either TRBD1 or TRBD2 may supply D (5 bases each). Germline assignment: CDR1 DFQATT and CDR2 SNEGSKA (reference sequence). The CDR3 covers 15 residues. V dropped 3 bases and J dropped 8 bases, with 19 bases sitting between them. CDR3 loop: CSARPSRRGTGELFF. CDR3 in DNA: TGCAGTGCTAGGCCTAGCAGGAGAGGGACGGGGGAGCTGTTTTTT.

V gene TRBV27 combines with J gene TRBJ2-1; TRBD1 matches 7 bases. The germline CDR1 and CDR2 sequences are MNHEY and SMNVEV (reference sequence). This CDR3 contains 14 residues. V gave up 1 base and J gave up 6 bases; unmatched junction bases: 3. The CDR3 loop is CASSLFGQVNEQFF. The CDR3 DNA is TGTGCCAGCAGTTTATTCGGACAGGTCAATGAGCAGTTCTTC.

The table lists this clonotype with many counts. The genes are TRBV10-3 and TRBJ2-1; 9 positions match TRBD2. The germline CDR1 and CDR2 sequences are ENHRY and SYGVKD. This CDR3 is 16 amino acids long. J lost 4 bases, V lost 0 bases, and 4 bases had no gene match. CDR3 DNA: TGTGCCATCAGTGAGTCTTTAGCGGGGGATTACAATGAGCAGTTCTTC. It codes for CAISESLAGDYNEQFF.

The genes are TRBV20-1 and TRBJ1-1; D not certain. Germline values: CDR1 DFQATT, CDR2 SNEGSKA (reference sequence). The CDR3 length is 13 residues. The V end lost 0 bases, the J end lost 1 base, and 6 bases lay between the germline ends. CDR3 DNA sequence: TGCAGTGCTAGAGACCTTCCGAACACTGAAGCTTTCTTT. As protein: CSARDLPNTEAFF.

This clonotype appeared many times. The gene calls are TRBV4-3 and TRBJ2-7; perhaps TRBD1 as D (5 bases). The germline gives CDR1 LGHNA, CDR2 YSLEER. The CDR3 has 15 residues. V dropped 0 bases and J dropped 9 bases, with 18 bases sitting between them. The CDR3 here is CASSQDPGARMGQYF. As DNA, the CDR3 is TGCGCCAGCAGCCAAGATCCTGGGGCGAGGATGGGGCAGTACTTC.

This clonotype was seen many times. This CDR3 reads CASSDVSSEQFF. Written as DNA, the CDR3 is TGCGCCAGCAGTGATGTTAGTAGTGAGCAGTTCTTC. The chain uses TRBV10-1 and TRBJ2-1; D is undetermined. The V end lost 3 bases, the J end lost 9 bases, and 9 bases lay between the germline ends. Germline V gene sequence: CDR1 WNHNN, CDR2 SYGVQD (reference sequence). This CDR3 is built from 12 residues.

This clonotype was observed at least ten times. The V gene is TRBV7-2, the J gene TRBJ2-1; TRBD2 agrees at 10 bases. V shed 5 bases and J 7 bases; nucleotides not matched to a gene: 20. The CDR3 is made up of 19 amino acids. CDR1 SGHTA and CDR2 FQGNSA come from the germline V gene. The CDR3 region is CASSTYDGRTSGPGNEQFF. The DNA for the CDR3 is TGTGCCAGCAGCACTTACGACGGCAGGACTAGCGGACCAGGGAATGAGCAGTTCTTC.

This clonotype was found a few times. This sequence joins TRBV5-5 and TRBJ1-1; the D is unclear. Trimming stripped 9 bases from V and 11 bases from J, with 20 bases between. This CDR3 has 12 amino acids. Germline CDR1 reads SGHKS; CDR2 reads YYEKEE (reference sequence). CDR3: CAITDGGAVAFF. The CDR3 coding sequence is TGTGCCATCACCGACGGAGGCGCAGTGGCTTTCTTT. The full variable domain, with the rest looked up from reference TRBV5-5 and TRBJ1-1, is DAGVTQSPTHLIKTRGQQVTLRCSPISGHKSVSWYQQVLGQGPQFIFQYYEKEERGRGNFPDRFSARQFPNYSSELNVNALLLGDSALYLCAITDGGAVAFFGQGTRLTVV.

This sequence joins TRBV4-2 and TRBJ2-5; TRBD2 agrees at 7 bases. The germline V gene encodes CDR1 LGHNA and CDR2 YNFKEQ. This CDR3 comprises 18 residues. V lost 1 base to trimming and J lost 4 bases; unmatched junction nucleotides: 15. Written as DNA, the CDR3 is TGTGCCAGCAGCCAAGTACCGACGGGACTATCCGTAGGAGAGACCCAGTACTTC. It encodes CASSQVPTGLSVGETQYF.

Turning to this clonotype: A much bigger clone sits one base away, suggesting this may be a read error. V is TRBV28 and J is TRBJ2-3, with 8 bases aligning to TRBD2. The V and J ends lost 4 bases and 2 bases, in that order; junction bases with no gene match: 5. Germline-derived CDR1 and CDR2 are MDHEN and SYDVKM. CDR3 length equals 15 residues. The CDR3 DNA is TGTGCCAGCAGTTCAAGGACTAGCCCCACAGATACGCAGTATTTT. It encodes CASSSRTSPTDTQYF.

Many counts were recorded for this clonotype. The V and J genes are TRBV6-2 or TRBV6-3 and TRBJ2-1; TRBD2 aligns across 7 bases. Per the germline V gene, CDR1 is MNHEY and CDR2 is SVGEGT. The CDR3 sequence is 18 residues long. J was trimmed by 6 bases and V by 0 bases; bases with no gene match: 14. The CDR3 is CASSYSGLKTRRGNEQFF. The CDR3 DNA sequence: TGTGCCAGCAGTTACTCGGGACTAAAAACACGTCGGGGCAATGAGCAGTTCTTC.

This clonotype was counted many times. The J gene is TRBJ2-5, the V gene TRBV12-3 or TRBV12-4, with 8 bases identical to TRBD2. V shed 5 bases, J shed 4 bases, and the junction held 12 bases outside the gene matches. This CDR3 is built from 16 residues. CDR3 DNA: TGTGCCAGCAGTCCGACTAGCGATGAAAAGGGAGAGACCCAGTACTTC. This codes for CASSPTSDEKGETQYF.

This clonotype was recorded at least ten times. Here the CDR3 reads CASSKGLAGGQETQYF. CDR3 coding DNA: TGCGCCAGCAGCAAAGGACTAGCGGGAGGTCAAGAGACCCAGTACTTC. V gene TRBV5-1 combines with J gene TRBJ2-5, with TRBD2 identical over 14 bases. Germline-derived CDR1 and CDR2 are SGHRS and YFSETQ. This CDR3 region has 16 residues. V shed 4 bases and J 2 bases; nucleotides not matched to a gene: 4.

Ten or more counts support this clonotype. The CDR3 DNA reads as TGCGCCAGCAGCCAAGTGCCCCAAAGGGAAAACATTCAGTACTTC. As protein: CASSQVPQRENIQYF. This chain uses TRBV4-1 with TRBJ2-4; D gene unclear. Germline CDR1 MGHRA, CDR2 YSYEKL. This CDR3 is built from 15 residues. V was shortened by 1 base and J by 5 bases, with 12 bases between the two germline ends.

Concerning this clonotype: Compared with germline, one end of the junction differs, possibly owing to a read error. The chain is built from TRBV6-1 and TRBJ2-3; 10 positions match TRBD2. Looked up from germline, CDR1 is MNHNS and CDR2 is SASEGT. The CDR3 length is 16 residues. The CDR3, as DNA: TGTGCCTGCAGCCTATCCGGGACTAGCGGCACAGATACGCAGTATTTT. It encodes CACSLSGTSGTDTQYF.